This record concerns one TCR beta chain sequence. Its matching antigen is unknown. Sequencing targeted expressed TCRB transcripts, as all isolated RNA had been reverse transcribed. The read count averaged about 3.6 million across naive, central memory and regulatory T cell samples. The method was immunoSEQ multiplex PCR; TCRdb's version includes in-frame clones alone and lacks a portion of them. The repertoire holds 300,000 to 350,000 clones, about a tenth seen once, with around 1% in the top ten. Via the markers CD45RO/CCR7/CD25/CD127/CD95/CD27, stem cell-like memory, regulatory, central memory and naive CD4+ cells were sorted. Sorting gave populations that all exceeded 95% purity. This sample was taken from a study of beta chain features in type 1 diabetes. The CDR3 runs 14 residues. The germline CDR1 and CDR2 sequences are SGHDT and YYEEEE. Trimming stripped 0 bases from V and 1 base from J, with 7 bases between.

Study-level results: There was a moderate but significant shortening of TCRB CDR3s in all four CD4+ subsets of Type 1 diabetes patients.

Sequencing was performed on central memory CD4+ T cells from blood. The clonotype comes from a man in his thirties or forties with type 1 diabetes. The J gene is TRBJ1-2, the V gene TRBV5-6, with D hard to call. This chain's CDR3 is CASSLVGRNYGYTF. Written as DNA, the CDR3 is TGTGCCAGCAGCTTGGTCGGGCGTAACTATGGCTACACCTTC.